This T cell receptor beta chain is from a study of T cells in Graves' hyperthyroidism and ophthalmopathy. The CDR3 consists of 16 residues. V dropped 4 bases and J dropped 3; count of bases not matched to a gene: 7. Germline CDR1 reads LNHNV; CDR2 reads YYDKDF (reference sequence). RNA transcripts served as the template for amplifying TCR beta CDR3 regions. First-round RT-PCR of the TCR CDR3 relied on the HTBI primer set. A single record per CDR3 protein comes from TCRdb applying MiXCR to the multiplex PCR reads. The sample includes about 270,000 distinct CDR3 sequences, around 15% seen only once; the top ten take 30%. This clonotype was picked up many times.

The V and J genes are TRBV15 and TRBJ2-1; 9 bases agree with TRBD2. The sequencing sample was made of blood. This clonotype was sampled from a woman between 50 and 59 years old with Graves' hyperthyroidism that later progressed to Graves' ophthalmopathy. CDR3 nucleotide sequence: TGTGCCACCAGCACTAGTAGCGGGAGTTACTACAATGAGCAGTTCTTC. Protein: CATSTSSGSYYNEQFF.